This TCR beta chain comes out of a study of control samples from healthy donors and cancer patients. CDR1 is KGHDR, CDR2 SFDVKD, per germline. The CDR3 length is 14 residues. V lost 3 bases to trimming and J lost 8 bases, with 15 bases between them. Sequenced by immunoSEQ multiplex PCR; TCRdb stores in-frame clones only, minus some. In the table there are 130,000 or so clones, approximately 90% of which are singletons. V gene TRBV24-1 combines with J gene TRBJ1-2; possibly TRBD1 for D (5 bases). The sequenced sample was blood. This TCR was recovered from a man aged 50 to 60 in good health. CDR3 region: CATSDPRGAYGYTF. The CDR3 DNA reads TGTGCCACCAGTGATCCCCGAGGGGCTTACGGCTACACCTTC.